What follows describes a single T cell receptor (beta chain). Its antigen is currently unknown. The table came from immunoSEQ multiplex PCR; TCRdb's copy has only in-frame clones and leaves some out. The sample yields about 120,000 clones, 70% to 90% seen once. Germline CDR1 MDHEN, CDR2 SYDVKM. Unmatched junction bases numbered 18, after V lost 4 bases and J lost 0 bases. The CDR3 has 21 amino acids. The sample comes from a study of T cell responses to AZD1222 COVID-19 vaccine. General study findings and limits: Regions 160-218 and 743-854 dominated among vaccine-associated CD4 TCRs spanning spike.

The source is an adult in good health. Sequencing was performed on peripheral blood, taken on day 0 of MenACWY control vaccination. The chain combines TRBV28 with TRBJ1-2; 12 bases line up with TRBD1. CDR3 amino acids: CASSSPPGYRDRGRPNYGYTF. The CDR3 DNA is TGTGCCAGCAGTTCCCCGCCTGGATATCGGGACAGGGGGCGGCCTAACTATGGCTACACCTTC.